This note documents a single T cell receptor (beta chain) sequence. Its antigen is unidentified. A junction boundary mismatches the germline segment, possibly from a read error. The length of the CDR3 is 14 residues. Unique molecular identifiers were incorporated when the TCRbeta library was constructed. TCRdb recomputed calls from the PCR reads with MiXCR, one row per CDR3 protein. The repertoire holds over 150,000 distinct CDR3 sequences, with 8.5% to 14% as singletons. The data are from a study of T-cell reconstitution after alpha-beta-depleted transplantation in children. Study-level points and caveats: After one year, T-cell counts and TCRbeta diversity mostly came from new T cells. Some patients' high day-60 TCRbeta diversity was attributed to recipient cells surviving conditioning. Approximately two months post-transplant, alpha-beta T cells reportedly originated from several hundred expanded graft clones.

The TCR comes from a boy aged 2 to 10 with acute myeloid leukemia, due to receive a stem cell transplant. The rearrangement links TRBV7-1 to TRBJ2-2, with D uncertain. TRBV7-1 is classed as an ORF, of uncertain function. Source: PBMCs, taken before TCRalphabeta/CD19-depleted stem cell transplant. In nucleotides, the CDR3 is TGTGCCATCAGCTTGAGGCTGATCTGCGGGGAGCTGTTTTTT. As protein: CAISLRLICGELFF.